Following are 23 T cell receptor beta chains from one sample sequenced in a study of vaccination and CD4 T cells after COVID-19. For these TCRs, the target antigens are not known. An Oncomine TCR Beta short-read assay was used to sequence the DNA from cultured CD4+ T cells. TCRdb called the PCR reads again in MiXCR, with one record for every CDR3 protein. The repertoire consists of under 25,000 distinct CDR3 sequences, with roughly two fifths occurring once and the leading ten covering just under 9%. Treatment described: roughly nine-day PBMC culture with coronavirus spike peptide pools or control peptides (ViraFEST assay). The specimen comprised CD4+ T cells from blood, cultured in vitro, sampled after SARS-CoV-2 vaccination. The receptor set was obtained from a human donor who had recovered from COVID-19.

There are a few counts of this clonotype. CDR3 protein: CASRAGPPAGTDTQYF. DNA for the CDR3: TGTGCCAGCAGGGCCGGGCCACCCGCAGGCACAGATACGCAGTATTTT. The gene calls are TRBV6-2 or TRBV6-3 and TRBJ2-3; D unresolved. V was pared by 6 bases and J by 1 base, with 17 bases between. Germline V gives CDR1 MNHEY, CDR2 SVGEGT. The CDR3 contains 16 residues.

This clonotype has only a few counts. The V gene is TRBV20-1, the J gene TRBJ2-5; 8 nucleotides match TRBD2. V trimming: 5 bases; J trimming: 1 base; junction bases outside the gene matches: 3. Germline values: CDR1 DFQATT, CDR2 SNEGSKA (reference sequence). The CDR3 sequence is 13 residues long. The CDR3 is CSAFSGAQETQYF. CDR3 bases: TGCAGTGCTTTTAGCGGGGCCCAAGAGACCCAGTACTTC.

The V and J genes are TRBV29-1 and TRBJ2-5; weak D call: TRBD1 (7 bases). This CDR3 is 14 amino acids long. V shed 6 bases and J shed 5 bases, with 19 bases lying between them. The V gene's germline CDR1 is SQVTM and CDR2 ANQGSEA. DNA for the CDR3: TGCAGCGTGACGGGGGACAGTCGACGGGAGACCCAGTACTTC. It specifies CSVTGDSRRETQYF. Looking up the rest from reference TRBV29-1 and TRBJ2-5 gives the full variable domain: SAVISQKPSRDICQRGTSLTIQCQVDSQVTMMFWYRQQPGQSLTLIATANQGSEATYESGFVIDKFPISRPNLTFSTLTVSNMSPEDSSIYLCSVTGDSRRETQYFGPGTRLLVL.

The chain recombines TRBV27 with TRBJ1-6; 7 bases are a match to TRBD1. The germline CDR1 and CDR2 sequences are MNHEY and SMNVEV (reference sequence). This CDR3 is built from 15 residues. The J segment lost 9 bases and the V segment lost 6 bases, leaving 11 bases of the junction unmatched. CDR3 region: CASRGTERTSSPLHF. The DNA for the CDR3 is TGTGCCAGCAGAGGGACAGAGAGAACTAGTTCACCCCTCCACTTT.

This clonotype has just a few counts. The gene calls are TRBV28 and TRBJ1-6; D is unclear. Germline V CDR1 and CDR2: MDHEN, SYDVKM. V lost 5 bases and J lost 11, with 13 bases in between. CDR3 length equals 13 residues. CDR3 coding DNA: TGTGCCAGCAGTGACCCGGGCGGCGCACCCCTCCACTTT. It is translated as CASSDPGGAPLHF.

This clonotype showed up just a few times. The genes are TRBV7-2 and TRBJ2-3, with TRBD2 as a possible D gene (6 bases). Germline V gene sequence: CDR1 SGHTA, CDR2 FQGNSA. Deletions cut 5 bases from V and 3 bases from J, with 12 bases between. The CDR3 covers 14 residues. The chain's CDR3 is CASSLQEGTDTQYF. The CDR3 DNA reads TGTGCCAGCAGCCTTCAGGAGGGGACAGATACGCAGTATTTT.

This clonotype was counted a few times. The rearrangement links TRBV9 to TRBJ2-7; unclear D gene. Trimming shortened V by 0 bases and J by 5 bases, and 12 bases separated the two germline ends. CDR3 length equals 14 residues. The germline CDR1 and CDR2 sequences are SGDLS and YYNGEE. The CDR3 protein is CASSVGHRMNEQYF. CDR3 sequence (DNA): TGTGCCAGCAGCGTAGGACATCGGATGAACGAGCAGTACTTC.

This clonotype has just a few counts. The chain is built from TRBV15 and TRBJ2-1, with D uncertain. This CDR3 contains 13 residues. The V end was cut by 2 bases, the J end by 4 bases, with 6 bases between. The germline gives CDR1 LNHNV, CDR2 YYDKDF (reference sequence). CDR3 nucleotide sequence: TGTGCCACCAGCAGACAGGTGTACAATGAGCAGTTCTTC. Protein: CATSRQVYNEQFF.

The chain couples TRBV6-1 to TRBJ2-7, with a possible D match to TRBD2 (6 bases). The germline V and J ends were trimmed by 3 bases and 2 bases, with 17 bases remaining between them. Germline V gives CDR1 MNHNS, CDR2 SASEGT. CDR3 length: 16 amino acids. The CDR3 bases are TGTGCCAGCAGTGATTCGGGTGGAGGGAGAACCTACGAGCAGTACTTC. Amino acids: CASSDSGGGRTYEQYF.

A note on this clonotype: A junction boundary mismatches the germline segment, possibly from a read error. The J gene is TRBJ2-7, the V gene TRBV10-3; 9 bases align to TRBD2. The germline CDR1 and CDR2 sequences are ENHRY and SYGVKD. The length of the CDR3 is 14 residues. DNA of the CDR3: TGTGCCATCTTCGCGGGGGGGGACTCCTACGAGCGGTACTTC. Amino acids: CAIFAGGDSYERYF.

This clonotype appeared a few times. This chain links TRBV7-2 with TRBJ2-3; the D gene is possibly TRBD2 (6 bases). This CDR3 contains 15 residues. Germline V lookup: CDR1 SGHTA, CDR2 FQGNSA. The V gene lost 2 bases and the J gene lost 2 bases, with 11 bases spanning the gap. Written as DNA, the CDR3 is TGTGCCAGCAGCTTACTTCCGGGGGTCACAGATACGCAGTATTTT. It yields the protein CASSLLPGVTDTQYF.

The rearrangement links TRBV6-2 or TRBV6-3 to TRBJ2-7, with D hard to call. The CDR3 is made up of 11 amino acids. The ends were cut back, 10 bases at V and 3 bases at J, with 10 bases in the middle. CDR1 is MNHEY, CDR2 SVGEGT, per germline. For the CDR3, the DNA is TGTGCCACCAGATGGATCTACGAGCAGTACTTC. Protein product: CATRWIYEQYF.

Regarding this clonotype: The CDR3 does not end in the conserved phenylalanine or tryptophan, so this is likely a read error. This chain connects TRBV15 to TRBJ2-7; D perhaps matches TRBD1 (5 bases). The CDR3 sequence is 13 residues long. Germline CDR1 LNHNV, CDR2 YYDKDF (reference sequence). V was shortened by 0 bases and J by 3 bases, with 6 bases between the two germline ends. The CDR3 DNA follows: TGTGCCACCAGCAGAGATAGGGGCTACGAGCAGTACTTA. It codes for CATSRDRGYEQYL.

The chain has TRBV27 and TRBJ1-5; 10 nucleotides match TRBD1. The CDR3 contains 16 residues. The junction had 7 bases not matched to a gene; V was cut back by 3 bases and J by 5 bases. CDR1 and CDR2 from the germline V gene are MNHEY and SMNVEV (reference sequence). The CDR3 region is CASSLSGTGVHQPQHF. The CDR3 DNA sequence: TGTGCCAGCAGTTTGTCCGGGACAGGGGTGCATCAGCCCCAGCATTTT.

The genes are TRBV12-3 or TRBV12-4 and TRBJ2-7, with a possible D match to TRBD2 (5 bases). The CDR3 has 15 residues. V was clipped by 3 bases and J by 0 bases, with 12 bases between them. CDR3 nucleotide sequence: TGTGCCAGCAGTTTCGGGGTACCAAGCTCCTACGAGCAGTACTTC. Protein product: CASSFGVPSSYEQYF.

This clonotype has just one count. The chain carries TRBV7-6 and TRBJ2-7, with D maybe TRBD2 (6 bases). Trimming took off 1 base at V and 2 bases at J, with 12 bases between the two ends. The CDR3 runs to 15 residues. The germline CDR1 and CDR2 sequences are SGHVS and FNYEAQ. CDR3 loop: CASSLDSGVPYEQYF. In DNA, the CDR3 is TGTGCCAGCAGCTTAGATAGCGGTGTCCCCTACGAGCAGTACTTC.

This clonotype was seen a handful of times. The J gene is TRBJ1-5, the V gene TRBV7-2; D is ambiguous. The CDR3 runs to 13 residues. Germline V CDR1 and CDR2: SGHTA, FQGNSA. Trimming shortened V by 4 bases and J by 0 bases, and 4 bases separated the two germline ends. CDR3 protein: CASSWASNQPQHF. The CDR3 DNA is TGTGCCAGCAGCTGGGCTAGCAATCAGCCCCAGCATTTT.

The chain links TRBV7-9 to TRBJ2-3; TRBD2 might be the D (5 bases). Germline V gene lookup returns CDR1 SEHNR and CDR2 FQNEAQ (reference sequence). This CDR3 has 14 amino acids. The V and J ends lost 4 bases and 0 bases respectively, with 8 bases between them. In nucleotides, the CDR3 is TGTGCCAGCAGCTCATTAGCGAGCACAGATACGCAGTATTTT. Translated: CASSSLASTDTQYF.

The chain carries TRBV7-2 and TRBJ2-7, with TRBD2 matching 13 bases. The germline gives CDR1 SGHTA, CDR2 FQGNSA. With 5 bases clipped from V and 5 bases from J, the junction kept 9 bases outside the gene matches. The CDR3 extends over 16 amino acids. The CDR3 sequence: CASSGRTSGSSNEQYF. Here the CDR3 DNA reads TGTGCCAGCAGCGGACGGACTAGCGGGAGTTCGAACGAGCAGTACTTC.

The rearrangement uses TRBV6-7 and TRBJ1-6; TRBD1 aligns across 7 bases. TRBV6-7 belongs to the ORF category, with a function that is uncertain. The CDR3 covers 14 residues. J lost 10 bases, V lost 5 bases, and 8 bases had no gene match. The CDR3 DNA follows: TGTGCCAGCAGTACAACAGGGGTTCACTCACCCCTCCACTTT. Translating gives CASSTTGVHSPLHF.

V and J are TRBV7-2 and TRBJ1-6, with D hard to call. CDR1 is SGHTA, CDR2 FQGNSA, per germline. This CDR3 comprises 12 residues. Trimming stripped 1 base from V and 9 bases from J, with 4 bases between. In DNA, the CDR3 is TGTGCCAGCAGCTTAGGAGCTTCACCCCTCCACTTT. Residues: CASSLGASPLHF.

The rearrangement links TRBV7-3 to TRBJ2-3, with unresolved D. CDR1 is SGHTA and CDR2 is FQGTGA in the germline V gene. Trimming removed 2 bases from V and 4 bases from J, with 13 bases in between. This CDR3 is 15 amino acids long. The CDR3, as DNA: TGTGCCAGCAGCTTATCTCGTTCAGAAGCAGATACGCAGTATTTT. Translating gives CASSLSRSEADTQYF.

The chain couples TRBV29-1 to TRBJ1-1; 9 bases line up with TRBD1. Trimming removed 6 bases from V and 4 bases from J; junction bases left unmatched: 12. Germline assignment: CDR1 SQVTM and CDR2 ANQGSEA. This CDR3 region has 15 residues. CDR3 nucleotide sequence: TGCAGCGTGGTCCGGGACAGGGATTTGAGCACTGAAGCTTTCTTT. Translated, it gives CSVVRDRDLSTEAFF.